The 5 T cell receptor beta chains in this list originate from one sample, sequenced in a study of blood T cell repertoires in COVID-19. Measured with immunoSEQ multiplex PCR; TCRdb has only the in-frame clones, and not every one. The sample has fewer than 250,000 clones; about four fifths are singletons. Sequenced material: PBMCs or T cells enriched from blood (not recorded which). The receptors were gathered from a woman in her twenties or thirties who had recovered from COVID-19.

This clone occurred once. As DNA, the CDR3 is TGCAGCGTTGAACGGGGGGTCCCCGGGGAGCTGTTTTTT. It yields the protein CSVERGVPGELFF. This chain connects TRBV29-1 to TRBJ2-2, with 7 bases lining up with TRBD2. The J segment lost 6 bases and the V segment lost 2 bases, leaving 3 bases of the junction unmatched. In germline, CDR1 is SQVTM, CDR2 ANQGSEA. The CDR3 is 13 amino acids.

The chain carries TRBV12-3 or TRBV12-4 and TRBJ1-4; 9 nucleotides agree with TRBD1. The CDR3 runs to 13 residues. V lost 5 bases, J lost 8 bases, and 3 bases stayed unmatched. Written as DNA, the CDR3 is TGTGCCAGCAGTGGGACAGGGTTCGAAAAACTGTTTTTT. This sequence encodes CASSGTGFEKLFF.

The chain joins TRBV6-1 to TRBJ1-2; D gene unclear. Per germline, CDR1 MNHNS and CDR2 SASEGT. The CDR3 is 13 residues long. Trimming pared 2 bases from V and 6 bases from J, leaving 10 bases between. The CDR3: CASSEPARHGYTF. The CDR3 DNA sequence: TGTGCCAGCAGTGAACCCGCCAGGCATGGCTACACCTTC.

The CDR3 is CASRWGPAGTGELFF. The CDR3 DNA sequence: TGTGCCAGCAGATGGGGTCCAGCGGGGACCGGGGAGCTGTTTTTT. The V and J genes are TRBV5-5 and TRBJ2-2; 7 bases align to TRBD2. With V trimmed by 5 bases and J by 5 bases, 9 bases remained unmatched. This CDR3 has 15 amino acids. The germline V gene encodes CDR1 SGHKS and CDR2 YYEKEE (reference sequence).

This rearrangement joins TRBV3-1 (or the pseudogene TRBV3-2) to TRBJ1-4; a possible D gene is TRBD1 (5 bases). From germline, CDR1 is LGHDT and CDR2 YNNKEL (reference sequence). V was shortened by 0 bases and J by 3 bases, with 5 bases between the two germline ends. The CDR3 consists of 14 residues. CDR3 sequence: CASSQDRANEKLFF. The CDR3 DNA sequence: TGTGCCAGCAGCCAAGACAGGGCTAATGAAAAACTGTTTTTT.